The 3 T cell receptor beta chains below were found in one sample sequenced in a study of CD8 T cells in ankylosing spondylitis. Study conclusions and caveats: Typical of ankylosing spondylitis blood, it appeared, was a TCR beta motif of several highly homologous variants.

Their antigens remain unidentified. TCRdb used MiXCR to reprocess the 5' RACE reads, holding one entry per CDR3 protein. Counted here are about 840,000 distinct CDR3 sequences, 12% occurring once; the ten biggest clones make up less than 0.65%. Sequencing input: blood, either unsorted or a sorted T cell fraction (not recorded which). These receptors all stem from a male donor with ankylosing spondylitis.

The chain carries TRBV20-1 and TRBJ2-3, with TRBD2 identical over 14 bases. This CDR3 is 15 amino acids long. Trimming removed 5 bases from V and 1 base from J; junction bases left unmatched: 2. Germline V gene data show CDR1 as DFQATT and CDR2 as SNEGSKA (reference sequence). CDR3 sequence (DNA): TGCAGTGCTGGGACTAGCGGGGGAGGCACAGATACGCAGTATTTT. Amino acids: CSAGTSGGGTDTQYF.

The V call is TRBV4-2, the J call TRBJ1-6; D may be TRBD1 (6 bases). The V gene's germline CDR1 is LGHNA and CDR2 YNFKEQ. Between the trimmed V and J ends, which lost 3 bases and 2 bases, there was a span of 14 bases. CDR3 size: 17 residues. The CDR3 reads CASSQEGGGTYNSPLHF. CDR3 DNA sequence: TGTGCCAGCAGCCAGGAAGGGGGGGGGACCTATAATTCACCCCTCCACTTT.

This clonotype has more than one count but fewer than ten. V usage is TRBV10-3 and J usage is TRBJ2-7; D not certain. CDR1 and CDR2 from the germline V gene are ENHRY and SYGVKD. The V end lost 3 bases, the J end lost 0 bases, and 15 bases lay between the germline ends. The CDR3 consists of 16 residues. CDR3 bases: TGTGCCATCAGTGATAGCCGACCCAGGAGCTCCTACGAGCAGTACTTC. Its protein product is CAISDSRPRSSYEQYF.